This record looks at one TCR beta chain sequence and its context. Mismatch with germline at one junction end may stem from a read error. The authors took PBMCs from roughly 9.5 ml fresh peripheral blood. Amplification of TCR beta CDR3 regions was performed using RNA transcripts as template. HTBI primers were employed in a first-round RT-PCR of the TCR CDR3. TCRdb reprocessed the multiplex PCR reads via MiXCR and lists one record per CDR3 protein. The repertoire holds approximately 600,000 distinct CDR3 sequences, roughly 13% seen once, with about 5.8% in the top ten. The data are from a study of T cells in Graves' hyperthyroidism and ophthalmopathy. Study-wide background: Peripheral blood was drawn at first diagnosis, prior to all treatment.

The CDR3 sequence is 14 residues long. The germline CDR1 and CDR2 sequences are SNHLY and FYNNEI. The clonotype comes from a woman aged 25 to 39 with Graves' hyperthyroidism that later progressed to Graves' ophthalmopathy. The chain carries TRBV2 and TRBJ1-1, with D unclear. The sequencing sample was made of blood. CDR3 sequence reads: CASSPIVMNTDAFF. The CDR3 DNA is TGTGCCAGCAGTCCCATAGTTATGAACACTGATGCTTTCTTT.